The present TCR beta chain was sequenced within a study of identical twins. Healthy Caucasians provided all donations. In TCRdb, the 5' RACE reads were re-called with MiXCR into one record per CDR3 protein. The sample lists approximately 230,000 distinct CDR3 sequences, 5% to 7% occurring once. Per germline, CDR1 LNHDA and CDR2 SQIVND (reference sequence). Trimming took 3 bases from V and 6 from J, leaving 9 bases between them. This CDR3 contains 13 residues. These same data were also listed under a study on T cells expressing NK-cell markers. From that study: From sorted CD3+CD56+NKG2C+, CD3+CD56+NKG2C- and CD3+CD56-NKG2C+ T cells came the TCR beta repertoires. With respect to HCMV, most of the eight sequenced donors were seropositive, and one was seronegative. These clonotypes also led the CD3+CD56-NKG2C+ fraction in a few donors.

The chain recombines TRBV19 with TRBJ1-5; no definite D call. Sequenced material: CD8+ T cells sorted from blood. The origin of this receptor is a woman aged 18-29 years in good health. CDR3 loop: CASSMGVAQPQHF. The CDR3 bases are TGTGCCAGTAGTATGGGTGTGGCTCAGCCCCAGCATTTT. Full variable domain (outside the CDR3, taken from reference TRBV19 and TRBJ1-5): DGGITQSPKYLFRKEGQNVTLSCEQNLNHDAMYWYRQDPGQGLRLIYYSQIVNDFQKGDIAEGYSVSREKKESFPLTVTSAQKNPTAFYLCASSMGVAQPQHFGDGTRLSIL.